Following are 7 T cell receptor beta chains from one sample sequenced in a study of T-cell reconstitution after alpha-beta-depleted transplantation in children (dated by TCRdb to the mid-2010s). What the treatment or condition label conveys for this sample: allogeneic hematopoietic cell transplantation with graft depleted of TCRalphabeta T cells and CD19 B cells. The protocol used for the library was PCR. Sequencing was performed on an Illumina HiSeq 2500. TCR library preparation used molecular barcoding, with unique molecular identifiers applied to normalize quantification of the TCRbeta repertoire. The public sequencing data were trimmed at Q25 with fastp and processed into clonotypes with MiXCR by TCRdb, which kept only in-frame beta chains. Duplicate CDR3 protein sequences are folded into a single record with the most common DNA and genes. This sample holds about 210,000 distinct CDR3 sequences; roughly a sixth were observed only once. The leading ten clones occupy around 44% of the sample.

The input for sequencing was PBMCs, mostly from graft donor cells, taken 360 days after TCRalphabeta/CD19-depleted stem cell transplant. The source of these receptors is a male patient between 2 and 15 years old who had a stem cell transplant for acute lymphoblastic leukemia, so the T cells may come from the graft donor.

The V gene is TRBV10-3, the J gene TRBJ2-7; maybe TRBD1 (6 bases). CDR1 and CDR2 from the germline V gene are ENHRY and SYGVKD. Trimming took off 10 bases at V and 1 base at J, with 14 bases between the two ends. The CDR3 loop spans 13 amino acids. CDR3 bases: TGTGCCACCCTCGGGACACAGTCCTACGAGCAGTACTTC. Translated, it gives CATLGTQSYEQYF.

This clonotype occurred a few times. This chain joins TRBV10-3 and TRBJ1-2; 8 bases agree with TRBD1. V lost 3 bases, J lost 2 bases, and 5 bases stayed unmatched. From germline, CDR1 is ENHRY and CDR2 SYGVKD. This CDR3 has 15 residues. Here the CDR3 DNA reads TGTGCCATCAGTGAAGGGCAGGGGGCAAACTATGGCTACACCTTC. Its translation: CAISEGQGANYGYTF.

This clonotype was seen only once. The V call is TRBV20-1, the J call TRBJ1-2; D is unclear. The germline V gene encodes CDR1 DFQATT and CDR2 SNEGSKA (reference sequence). V dropped 3 bases and J dropped 4 bases, with 9 bases sitting between them. This CDR3 has 12 residues. The CDR3 nucleotides read TGCAGTGCTAGTCGGAGTCCCTATGGCTACACCTTC. Protein: CSASRSPYGYTF.

The V gene is TRBV7-8, the J gene TRBJ2-1, with 7 bases fitting TRBD2. J was trimmed by 5 bases and V by 3 bases; bases with no gene match: 7. CDR3 length: 15 residues. CDR1 is SGHVS and CDR2 is FQNEAQ in the germline V gene. CDR3 nucleotide sequence: TGTGCCAGCAGCTTTGTTAGCGGGCCCCACAATGAGCAGTTCTTC. Protein sequence: CASSFVSGPHNEQFF.

CDR3 coding DNA: TGCGCCAGCAGCTTGATGGAGGGGGATATCGAGCAGTACTTC. Protein: CASSLMEGDIEQYF. The chain couples TRBV5-1 to TRBJ2-7, with D perhaps matching TRBD1 or TRBD2 (6 bases each). The V gene's germline CDR1 is SGHRS and CDR2 YFSETQ. The CDR3 has 14 residues. V was clipped by 1 base and J by 6 bases, with 14 bases between them.

The V and J genes are TRBV10-3 and TRBJ2-3; the D is unclear. The CDR3 runs to 16 residues. Trimming removed 3 bases from V and 0 bases from J, with 13 bases in between. CDR1 and CDR2 (germline): ENHRY, SYGVKD. CDR3 nucleotide sequence: TGTGCCATCAGTGACCCTGGCGGCACTAGCACAGATACGCAGTATTTT. It encodes CAISDPGGTSTDTQYF.

CDR3 residues: CATSDPREGGSQPQHF. CDR3 DNA: TGTGCCACCAGTGATCCGCGAGAGGGGGGGAGTCAGCCCCAGCATTTT. The chain recombines TRBV24-1 with TRBJ1-5; possible D gene TRBD1, 6 bases. V was cut by 3 bases and J by 6 bases, with 17 bases left in between. Germline V gene lookup returns CDR1 KGHDR and CDR2 SFDVKD. CDR3 length: 16 amino acids.